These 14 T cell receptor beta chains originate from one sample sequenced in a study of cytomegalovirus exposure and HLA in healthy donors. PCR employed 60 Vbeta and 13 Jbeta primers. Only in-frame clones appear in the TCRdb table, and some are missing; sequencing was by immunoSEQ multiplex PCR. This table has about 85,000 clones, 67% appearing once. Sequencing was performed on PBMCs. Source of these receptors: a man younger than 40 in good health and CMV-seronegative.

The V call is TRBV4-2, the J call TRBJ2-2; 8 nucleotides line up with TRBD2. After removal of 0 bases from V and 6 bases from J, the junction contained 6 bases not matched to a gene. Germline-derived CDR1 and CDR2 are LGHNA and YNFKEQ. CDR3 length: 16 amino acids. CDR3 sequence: CASSQDPGGPAGELFF. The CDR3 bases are TGTGCCAGCAGCCAAGATCCGGGGGGGCCCGCCGGGGAGCTGTTTTTT.

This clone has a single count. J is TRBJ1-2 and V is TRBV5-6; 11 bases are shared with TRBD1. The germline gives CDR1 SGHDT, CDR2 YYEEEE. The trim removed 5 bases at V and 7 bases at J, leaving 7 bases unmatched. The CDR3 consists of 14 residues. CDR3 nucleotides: TGTGCCAGCAGATCGGGACAGGGGGTCTCTGGCTACACCTTC. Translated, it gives CASRSGQGVSGYTF.

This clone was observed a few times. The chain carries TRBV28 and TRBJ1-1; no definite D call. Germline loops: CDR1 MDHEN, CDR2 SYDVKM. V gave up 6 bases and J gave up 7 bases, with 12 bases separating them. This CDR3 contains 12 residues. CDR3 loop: CASSILNGEAFF. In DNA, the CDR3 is TGTGCCAGCAGCATCCTCAACGGTGAAGCTTTCTTT.

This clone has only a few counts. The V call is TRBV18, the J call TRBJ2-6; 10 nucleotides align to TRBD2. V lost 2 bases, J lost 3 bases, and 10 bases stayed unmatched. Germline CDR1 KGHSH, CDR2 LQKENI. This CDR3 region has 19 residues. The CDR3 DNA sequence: TGTGCCAGCTCACCAGGGTCCAGCGGGGGGGCCGGTGGGGCCAACGTCCTGACTTTC. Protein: CASSPGSSGGAGGANVLTF.

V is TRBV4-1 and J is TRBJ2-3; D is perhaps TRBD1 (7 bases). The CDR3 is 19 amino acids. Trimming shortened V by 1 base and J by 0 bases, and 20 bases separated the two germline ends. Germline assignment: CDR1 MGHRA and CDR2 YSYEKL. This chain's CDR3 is CASSQGGVPGGISTDTQYF. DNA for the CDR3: TGCGCCAGCAGCCAAGGCGGGGTCCCAGGGGGAATTAGCACAGATACGCAGTATTTT.

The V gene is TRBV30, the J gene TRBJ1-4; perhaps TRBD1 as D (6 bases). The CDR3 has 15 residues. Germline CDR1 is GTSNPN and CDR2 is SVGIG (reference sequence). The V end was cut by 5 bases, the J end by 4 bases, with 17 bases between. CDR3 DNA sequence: TGTGCCTGGGGGGGCCTCCCTTTTTTTAATGAAAAACTGTTTTTT. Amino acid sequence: CAWGGLPFFNEKLFF.

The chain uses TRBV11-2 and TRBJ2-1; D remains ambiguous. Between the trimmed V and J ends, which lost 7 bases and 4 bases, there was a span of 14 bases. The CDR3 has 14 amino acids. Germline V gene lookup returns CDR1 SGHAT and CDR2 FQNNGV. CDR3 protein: CASTSTGPYNEQFF. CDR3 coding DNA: TGTGCCAGCACCTCAACTGGGCCGTACAATGAGCAGTTCTTC.

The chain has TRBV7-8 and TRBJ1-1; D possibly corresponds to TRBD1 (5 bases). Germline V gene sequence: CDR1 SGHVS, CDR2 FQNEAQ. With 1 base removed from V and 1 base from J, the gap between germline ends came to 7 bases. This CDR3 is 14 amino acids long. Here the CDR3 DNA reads TGTGCCAGCAGCTTAGTCGGGGGGAACACTGAAGCTTTCTTT. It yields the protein CASSLVGGNTEAFF.

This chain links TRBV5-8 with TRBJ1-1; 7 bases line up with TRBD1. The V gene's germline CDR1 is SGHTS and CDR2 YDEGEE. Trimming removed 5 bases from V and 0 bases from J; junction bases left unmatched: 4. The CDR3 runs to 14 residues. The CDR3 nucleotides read TGTGCCAGCAGACAGGGACAGATGAACACTGAAGCTTTCTTT. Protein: CASRQGQMNTEAFF.

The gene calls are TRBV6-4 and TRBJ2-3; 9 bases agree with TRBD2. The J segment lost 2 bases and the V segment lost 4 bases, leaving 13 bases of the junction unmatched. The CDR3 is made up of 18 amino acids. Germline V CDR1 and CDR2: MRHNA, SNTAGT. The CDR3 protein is CASSALPELAGFTDTQYF. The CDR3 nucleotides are TGTGCCAGCAGTGCCCTACCCGAACTAGCGGGCTTCACAGATACGCAGTATTTT.

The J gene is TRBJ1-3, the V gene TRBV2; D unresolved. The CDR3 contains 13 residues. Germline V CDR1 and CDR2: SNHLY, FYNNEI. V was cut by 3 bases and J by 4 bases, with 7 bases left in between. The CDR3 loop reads CASSDGLGNTIYF. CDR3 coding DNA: TGTGCCAGCAGTGACGGACTGGGAAACACCATATATTTT.

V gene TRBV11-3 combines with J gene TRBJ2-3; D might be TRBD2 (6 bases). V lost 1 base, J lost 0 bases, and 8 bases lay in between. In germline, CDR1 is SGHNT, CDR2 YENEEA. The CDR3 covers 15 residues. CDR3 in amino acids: CASSLVGTSTDTQYF. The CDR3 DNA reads TGTGCCAGCAGCTTAGTCGGGACTAGCACAGATACGCAGTATTTT.

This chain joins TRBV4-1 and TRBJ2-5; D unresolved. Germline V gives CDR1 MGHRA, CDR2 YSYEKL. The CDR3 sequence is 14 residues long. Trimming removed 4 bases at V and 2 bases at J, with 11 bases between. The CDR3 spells CASSPRLIQETQYF. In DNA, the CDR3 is TGCGCCAGCAGCCCGCGACTCATACAAGAGACCCAGTACTTC.

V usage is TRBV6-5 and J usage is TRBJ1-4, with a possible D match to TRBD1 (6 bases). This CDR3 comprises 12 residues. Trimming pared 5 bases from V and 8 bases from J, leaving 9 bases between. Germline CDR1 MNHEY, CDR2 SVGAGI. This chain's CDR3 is CASSRTDEKLFF. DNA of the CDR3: TGTGCCAGCAGTCGGACAGACGAAAAACTGTTTTTT.